The 5 T cell receptor beta chains reported below all come from one sample, sequenced in a study of shared clonotypes between healthy human individuals. The method was immunoSEQ multiplex PCR; TCRdb's version includes in-frame clones alone and lacks a portion of them. The data hold more than 2,000,000 clones, with around nine tenths observed a single time. The material sequenced was naive CD4+ T cells sorted from blood. Subset meaning: CD45RA+ positively selected. All receptors derive from a man between 18 and 29 years old in good health.

CDR3 residues: CASSLYKATGELFF. The DNA for the CDR3 is TGTGCCAGCAGCTTATATAAGGCGACCGGGGAGCTGTTTTTT. The J gene is TRBJ2-2, the V gene TRBV11-2; no clear D gene. Trimming took 2 bases from V and 5 from J, leaving 9 bases between them. CDR1 and CDR2 (germline): SGHAT, FQNNGV. The CDR3 consists of 14 residues.

The gene calls are TRBV11-3 and TRBJ2-2; D perhaps matches TRBD2 (5 bases). V was cut by 4 bases and J by 6 bases, with 12 bases left in between. CDR1 and CDR2 from the germline V gene are SGHNT and YENEEA. The CDR3 sequence is 14 residues long. This chain's CDR3 is CASSWGVGAGELFF. DNA of the CDR3: TGTGCCAGCAGCTGGGGAGTTGGCGCCGGGGAGCTGTTTTTT.

The chain employs TRBV9 and TRBJ2-1, with a possible D match to TRBD2 (6 bases). Between the trimmed V and J ends, which lost 2 bases and 2 bases, there was a span of 11 bases. Germline CDR1 SGDLS, CDR2 YYNGEE. The CDR3 consists of 15 residues. The CDR3 nucleotides are TGTGCCAGCAGCGTGTCGGACTATACCTACAATGAGCAGTTCTTC. Translating gives CASSVSDYTYNEQFF.

The V and J genes are TRBV19 and TRBJ1-1; TRBD1 matches at 7 bases. Germline CDR1 and CDR2: LNHDA and SQIVND (reference sequence). With 6 bases clipped from V and 4 bases from J, the junction kept 8 bases outside the gene matches. The CDR3 contains 14 residues. As DNA, the CDR3 is TGTGCCAGTAGGTCCGGGACAGCTCTCACTGAAGCTTTCTTT. Amino acids: CASRSGTALTEAFF. The variable domain in full, completed from reference TRBV19 and TRBJ1-1, reads DGGITQSPKYLFRKEGQNVTLSCEQNLNHDAMYWYRQDPGQGLRLIYYSQIVNDFQKGDIAEGYSVSREKKESFPLTVTSAQKNPTAFYLCASRSGTALTEAFFGQGTRLTVV.

The table lists this clone with a count of one. Other DNA sequences from this sample encode an identical CDR3 as well. The chain recombines TRBV28 with TRBJ1-6, with 7 bases lining up with TRBD1. The CDR3 length is 15 residues. Germline loops: CDR1 MDHEN, CDR2 SYDVKM. V lost 5 bases and J lost 3; bases outside the gene matches: 4. CDR3: CASSPRTGYNSPLHF. The DNA of the CDR3 is TGTGCCAGCAGTCCCAGGACAGGCTATAATTCACCCCTCCACTTT.